The 6 T cell receptor beta chains presented below share a single source sample, sequenced in a study of identical twins. TCRdb re-analysed the 5' RACE reads in MiXCR, keeping a single row per CDR3 protein. This sample has around 490,000 distinct CDR3 sequences; 20% to 25% occur once, and the top ten carry about 0.48%. Separately, the same data were catalogued under a study of yellow fever vaccine responses in identical twins.

Sequencing input: CD4+ T cells sorted from blood. The receptors were sampled from a woman under 30 in good health.

This chain connects TRBV5-1 to TRBJ1-6; D unresolved. Per the germline V gene, CDR1 is SGHRS and CDR2 is YFSETQ. The CDR3 is 16 amino acids. Trimming left V 4 bases short and J 10 bases short, with 21 bases between. This chain's CDR3 is CASSTADPNLKSPLHF. The CDR3 DNA is TGCGCCAGCAGCACTGCGGACCCTAACCTTAAGTCACCCCTCCACTTT.

This clonotype was found a few times. The chain couples TRBV28 to TRBJ2-5; TRBD2 agrees at 9 bases. CDR3 length: 17 amino acids. V lost 0 bases, J lost 2 bases, and 7 bases stayed unmatched. CDR1 MDHEN and CDR2 SYDVKM come from the germline V gene. CDR3 sequence (DNA): TGTGCCAGCAGTTTATGGGGTTCTAGCGGGATACAAGAGACCCAGTACTTC. Translated, it gives CASSLWGSSGIQETQYF.

The rearrangement joins TRBV4-2 to TRBJ2-1; the match to TRBD2 covers 9 bases. This CDR3 region has 19 residues. V lost 5 bases, J lost 0 bases, and 14 bases stayed unmatched. Germline V CDR1 and CDR2: LGHNA, YNFKEQ. In nucleotides, the CDR3 is TGTGCCAGCAGCACAAGGAAAGCTAGCGGGACAATCTCCTACAATGAGCAGTTCTTC. Translation gives CASSTRKASGTISYNEQFF.

A remark on this clonotype: At one boundary the junction diverges from the germline segment, which might be a read error. The chain is built from TRBV12-3 or TRBV12-4 and TRBJ2-7; TRBD2 matches at 11 bases. The CDR3 length is 18 residues. CDR3 loop: CACSLAWETSGDSYEQYF. CDR3 in DNA: TGTGCCTGCAGTTTAGCGTGGGAGACTAGCGGGGATTCCTACGAGCAGTACTTC.

This clonotype was picked up a small number of times. V gene TRBV20-1 combines with J gene TRBJ1-1, with a possible D match to TRBD1 (6 bases). Trimming removed 1 base at V and 2 bases at J, with 20 bases between. Germline values: CDR1 DFQATT, CDR2 SNEGSKA (reference sequence). The CDR3 covers 17 residues. In nucleotides, the CDR3 is TGCAGTGCTAGAGCTAGGACAGTCAAATCTTCAAACACTGAAGCTTTCTTT. Its translation: CSARARTVKSSNTEAFF.

The chain is built from TRBV5-1 and TRBJ2-2; possible D gene TRBD2, 6 bases. The CDR3 runs 15 residues. The V end was cut by 0 bases, the J end by 5 bases, with 11 bases between. The V gene's germline CDR1 is SGHRS and CDR2 YFSETQ. The chain's CDR3 is CASSLGRGGTGELFF. CDR3 bases: TGCGCCAGCAGCTTGGGGCGGGGAGGAACCGGGGAGCTGTTTTTT.